This T cell receptor beta chain was identified in a study of naive and memory T cell subsets. CDR1 and CDR2 from the germline V gene are SGHTA and FQGNSA. The CDR3 length is 16 residues. V was pared by 1 base and J by 1 base, with 13 bases between. The SP2 primer and nested alpha and beta constant region primers amplified ligated cDNA in four rounds. TCRdb fed the 5' RACE reads into MiXCR, producing one record per CDR3 protein. The sample gives 32,000 or so distinct CDR3 sequences, over 15% of which show up once; around 2.6% is in the top ten. This clonotype came up many times. An oligonucleotide containing a UMI was ligated to the 3' end of TCR cDNA.

This clonotype originated in a female donor in good health. The chain combines TRBV7-2 with TRBJ1-1; D may be TRBD1 (6 bases). DNA of the CDR3: TGTGCCAGCAGCTTAGGGACAGTGGGGACGAACACTGAAGCTTTCTTT. Translated, it gives CASSLGTVGTNTEAFF. The full variable domain, completed using reference TRBV7-2 and TRBJ1-1, is GAGVSQSPSNKVTEKGKDVELRCDPISGHTALYWYRQSLGQGLEFLIYFQGNSAPDKSGLPSDRFSAERTGGSVSTLTIQRTQQEDSAVYLCASSLGTVGTNTEAFFGQGTRLTVV.